This TCR beta chain was obtained from a study of blood T cell repertoires in COVID-19. In the study overall: Acute and convalescent COVID-19 samples came from the United States, Italy and Spain. T cells, B-cell-depleted T cells, or PBMCs provided the cDNA or gDNA that served as material.

Germline assignment: CDR1 SGHDT and CDR2 YYEEEE. Deletions cut 1 base from V and 10 bases from J, with 15 bases between. The CDR3 is 15 amino acids. Original methodology: Amplifying reference gene primers gave estimates of nucleated cell counts. Assay: immunoSEQ multiplex PCR; the TCRdb copy retains only in-frame clones and omits some. That table gives V, J and clone size, and the DNA gave D and trimming. This table has 200,000 or so clones, about 90% appearing once. This chain links TRBV5-6 with TRBJ1-6, with a weak D call TRBD1 (6 bases). The clonotype comes from a man in his forties or fifties with active or convalescent COVID-19. The sample comprised peripheral blood. This chain's CDR3 is CASSLSPRGGSPLHF. The CDR3 region has the DNA TGTGCCAGCAGCTTGAGCCCTAGGGGGGGGTCACCCCTCCACTTT.